This TCR beta chain was observed in a study of T cell repertoires in cytomegalovirus infection. Study details: Alongside well-studied HLA-B-restricted CMV epitopes, recently identified HLA-C-restricted CMV epitopes were also used. Indications of both CMV infection and matching HLA type were provided by public TCR beta signatures.

This clonotype was recorded a few times. As yet, its antigen is unknown. The germline V gene has CDR1 MNHEY and CDR2 SMNVEV (reference sequence). The germline V and J ends were trimmed by 8 bases and 5 bases, with 13 bases remaining between them. The CDR3 consists of 13 residues. Study-wide points: Ex vivo, HLA-C-restricted CMV-specific TCR beta clonotypes prevailed over the rest of the response.

TCRdb analysed the reads with MiXCR anew, one entry per CDR3 protein. This sample yields 700,000 to 900,000 distinct CDR3 sequences, of which just under 30% are seen a single time; roughly 13% belongs to the top ten. This clonotype was obtained from a human donor in good health (CMV status not recorded). Some clones in this sample may be carry-over from other donors' samples. Material: cultured CD8+ T cells from PBMCs, obtained from culture after CMV antigen stimulation. The chain joins TRBV27 to TRBJ2-1; possible D gene TRBD2, 7 bases. This chain's CDR3 is CASGGALNNEQFF. DNA of the CDR3: TGTGCCAGCGGGGGGGCCCTTAACAATGAGCAGTTCTTC.